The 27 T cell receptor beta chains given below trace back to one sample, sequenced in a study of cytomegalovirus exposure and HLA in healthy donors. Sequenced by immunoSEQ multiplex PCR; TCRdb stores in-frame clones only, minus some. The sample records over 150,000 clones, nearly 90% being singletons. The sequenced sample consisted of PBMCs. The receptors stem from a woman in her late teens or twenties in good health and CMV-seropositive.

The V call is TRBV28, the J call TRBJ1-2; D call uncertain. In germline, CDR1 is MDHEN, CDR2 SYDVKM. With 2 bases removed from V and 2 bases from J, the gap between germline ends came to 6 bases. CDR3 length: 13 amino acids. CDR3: CASSLGQNYGYTF. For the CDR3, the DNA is TGTGCCAGCAGTTTAGGGCAGAACTATGGCTACACCTTC.

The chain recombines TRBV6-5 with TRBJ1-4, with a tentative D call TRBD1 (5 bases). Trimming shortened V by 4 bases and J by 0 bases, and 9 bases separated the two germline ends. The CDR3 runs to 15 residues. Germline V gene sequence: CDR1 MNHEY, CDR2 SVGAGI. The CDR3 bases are TGTGCCAGCAGTTCCGCGGGGGCAACTAATGAAAAACTGTTTTTT. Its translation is CASSSAGATNEKLFF.

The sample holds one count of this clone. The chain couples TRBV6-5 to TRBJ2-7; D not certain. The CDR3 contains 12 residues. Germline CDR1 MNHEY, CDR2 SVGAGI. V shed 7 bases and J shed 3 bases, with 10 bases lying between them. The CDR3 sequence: CASTSRSYEQYF. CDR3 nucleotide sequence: TGTGCCAGCACTTCTAGGAGCTACGAGCAGTACTTC.

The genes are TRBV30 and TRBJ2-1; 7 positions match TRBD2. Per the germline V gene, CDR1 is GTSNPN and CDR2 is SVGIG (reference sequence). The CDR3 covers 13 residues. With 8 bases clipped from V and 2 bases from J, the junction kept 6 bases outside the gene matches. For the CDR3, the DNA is TGTGCCCTAAGCGGGATCACCTACAATGAGCAGTTCTTC. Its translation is CALSGITYNEQFF.

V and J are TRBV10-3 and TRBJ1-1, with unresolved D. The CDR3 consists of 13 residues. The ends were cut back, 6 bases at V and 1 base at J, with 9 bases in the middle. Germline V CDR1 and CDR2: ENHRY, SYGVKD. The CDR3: CAIRMTPNTEAFF. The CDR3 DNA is TGTGCCATCAGGATGACACCGAACACTGAAGCTTTCTTT.

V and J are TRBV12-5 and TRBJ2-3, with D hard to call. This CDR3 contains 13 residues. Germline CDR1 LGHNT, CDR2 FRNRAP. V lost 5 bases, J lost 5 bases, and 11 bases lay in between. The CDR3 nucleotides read TGTGCTAGTGGTCCCCTCTCGGTAGATACGCAGTATTTT. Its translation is CASGPLSVDTQYF.

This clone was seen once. CDR3 sequence reads: CASSSTDRPHSSGANVLTF. Here the CDR3 DNA reads TGTGCCAGTAGTTCCACCGACAGGCCCCACAGCTCTGGGGCCAACGTCCTGACTTTC. The chain links TRBV19 to TRBJ2-6; TRBD1 is a possible D gene (6 bases). The CDR3 covers 19 residues. With 5 bases removed from V and 0 bases from J, the gap between germline ends came to 20 bases. The germline V gene encodes CDR1 LNHDA and CDR2 SQIVND (reference sequence).

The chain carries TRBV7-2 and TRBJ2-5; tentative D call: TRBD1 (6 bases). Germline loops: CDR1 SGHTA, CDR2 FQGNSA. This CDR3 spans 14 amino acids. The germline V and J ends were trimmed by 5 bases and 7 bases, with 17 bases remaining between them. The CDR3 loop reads CASSRGQPLVTQYF. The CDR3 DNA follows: TGTGCCAGCAGCCGGGGACAACCGCTGGTGACCCAGTACTTC.

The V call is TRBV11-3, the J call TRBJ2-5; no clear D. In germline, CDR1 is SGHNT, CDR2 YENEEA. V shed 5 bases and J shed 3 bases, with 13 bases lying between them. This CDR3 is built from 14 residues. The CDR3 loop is CASSLTTNEETQYF. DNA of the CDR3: TGTGCCAGCAGCCTAACCACTAATGAAGAGACCCAGTACTTC.

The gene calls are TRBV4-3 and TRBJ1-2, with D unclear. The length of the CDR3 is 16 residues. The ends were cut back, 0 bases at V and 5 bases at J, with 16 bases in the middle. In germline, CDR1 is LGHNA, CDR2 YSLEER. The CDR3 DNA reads TGCGCCAGCAGCCAAGAGGCATCGGGGATCTGGTATGGCTACACCTTC. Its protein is CASSQEASGIWYGYTF.

CDR3 protein: CASSYTSRGIYEQYF. CDR3 coding DNA: TGTGCCAGCAGTTACACAAGCAGGGGGATATACGAGCAGTACTTC. The rearrangement links TRBV6-5 to TRBJ2-7; 7 bases are a match to TRBD1. V shed 2 bases and J 4 bases; nucleotides not matched to a gene: 8. The CDR3 loop spans 15 amino acids. Germline V lookup: CDR1 MNHEY, CDR2 SVGAGI.

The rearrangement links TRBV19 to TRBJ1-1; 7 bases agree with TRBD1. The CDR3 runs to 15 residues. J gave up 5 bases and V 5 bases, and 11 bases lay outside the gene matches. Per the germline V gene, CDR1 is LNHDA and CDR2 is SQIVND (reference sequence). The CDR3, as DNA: TGTGCCAGTAGTCCTTTACAGGGGATAGGAACTGAAGCTTTCTTT. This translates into CASSPLQGIGTEAFF.

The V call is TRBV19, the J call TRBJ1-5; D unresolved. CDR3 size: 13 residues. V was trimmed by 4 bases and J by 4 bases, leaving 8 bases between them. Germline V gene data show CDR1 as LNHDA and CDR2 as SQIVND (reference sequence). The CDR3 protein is CASSTGKNQPQHF. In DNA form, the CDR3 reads TGTGCCAGTAGTACAGGAAAGAATCAGCCCCAGCATTTT. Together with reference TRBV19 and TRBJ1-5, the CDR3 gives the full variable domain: DGGITQSPKYLFRKEGQNVTLSCEQNLNHDAMYWYRQDPGQGLRLIYYSQIVNDFQKGDIAEGYSVSREKKESFPLTVTSAQKNPTAFYLCASSTGKNQPQHFGDGTRLSIL.

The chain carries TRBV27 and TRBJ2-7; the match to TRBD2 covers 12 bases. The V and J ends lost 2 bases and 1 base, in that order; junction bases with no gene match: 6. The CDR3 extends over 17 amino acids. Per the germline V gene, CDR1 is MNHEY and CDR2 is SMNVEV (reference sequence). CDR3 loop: CASSLGTSGFKSYEQYF. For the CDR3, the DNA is TGTGCCAGCAGTTTAGGGACTAGCGGGTTCAAATCCTACGAGCAGTACTTC.

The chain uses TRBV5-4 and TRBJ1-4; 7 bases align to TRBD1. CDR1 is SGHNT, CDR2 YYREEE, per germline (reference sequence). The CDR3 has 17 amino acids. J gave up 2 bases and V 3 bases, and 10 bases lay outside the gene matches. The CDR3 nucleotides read TGTGCCAGCAGCTCGTTCTTGGCGACAGGGACTAATGAAAAACTGTTTTTT. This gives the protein CASSSFLATGTNEKLFF.

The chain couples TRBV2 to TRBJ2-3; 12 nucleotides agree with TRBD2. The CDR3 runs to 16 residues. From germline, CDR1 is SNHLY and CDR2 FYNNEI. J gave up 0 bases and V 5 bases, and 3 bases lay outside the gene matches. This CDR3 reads CASSTGLAGSTDTQYF. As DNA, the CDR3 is TGTGCCAGCAGTACCGGACTAGCGGGAAGCACAGATACGCAGTATTTT. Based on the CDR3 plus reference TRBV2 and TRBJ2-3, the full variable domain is EPEVTQTPSHQVTQMGQEVILRCVPISNHLYFYWYRQILGQKVEFLVSFYNNEISEKSEIFDDQFSVERPDGSNFTLKIRSTKLEDSAMYFCASSTGLAGSTDTQYFGPGTRLTVL.

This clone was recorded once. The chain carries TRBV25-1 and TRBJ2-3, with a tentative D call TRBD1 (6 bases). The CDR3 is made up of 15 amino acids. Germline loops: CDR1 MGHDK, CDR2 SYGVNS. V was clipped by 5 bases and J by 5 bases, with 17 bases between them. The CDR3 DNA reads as TGTGCCAGCAGTCCGTCACAGGGAAACCGAGATACGCAGTATTTT. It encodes CASSPSQGNRDTQYF.

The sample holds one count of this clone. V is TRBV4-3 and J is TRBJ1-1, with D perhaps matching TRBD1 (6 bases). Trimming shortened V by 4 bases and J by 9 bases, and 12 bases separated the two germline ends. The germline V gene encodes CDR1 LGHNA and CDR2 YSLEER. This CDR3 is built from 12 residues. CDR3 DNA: TGCGCCAGCAGCCGACAGGACAGTCAAGCTTTCTTT. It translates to CASSRQDSQAFF.

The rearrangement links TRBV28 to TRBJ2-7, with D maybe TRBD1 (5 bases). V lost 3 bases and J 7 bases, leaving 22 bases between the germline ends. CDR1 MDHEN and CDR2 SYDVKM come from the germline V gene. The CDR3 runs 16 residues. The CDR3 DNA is TGTGCCAGCAGTTTCCGCTCTGTAAGGGGCCCAGGGGAGCAGTACTTC. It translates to CASSFRSVRGPGEQYF.

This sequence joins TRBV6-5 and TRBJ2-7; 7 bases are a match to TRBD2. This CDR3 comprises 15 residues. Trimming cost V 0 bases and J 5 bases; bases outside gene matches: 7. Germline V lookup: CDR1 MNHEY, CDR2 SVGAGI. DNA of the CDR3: TGTGCCAGCAGTTACTCGACGGGCGGGAGCCACGAGCAGTACTTC. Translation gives CASSYSTGGSHEQYF.

CDR3 nucleotides: TGCGCCAGCAGCTTAGCGGCTGGGGGCACAGATACGCAGTATTTT. Protein sequence: CASSLAAGGTDTQYF. The chain has TRBV5-1 and TRBJ2-3; D possibly corresponds to TRBD2 (5 bases). Trimming stripped 2 bases from V and 1 base from J, with 11 bases between. CDR3 length: 15 amino acids. The germline V gene has CDR1 SGHRS and CDR2 YFSETQ.

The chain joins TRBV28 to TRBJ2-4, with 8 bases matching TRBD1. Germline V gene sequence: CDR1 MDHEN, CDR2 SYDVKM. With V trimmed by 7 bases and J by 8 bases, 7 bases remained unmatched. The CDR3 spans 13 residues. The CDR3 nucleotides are TGTGCCAGCACTACGGACAGGGTTGACATTCAGTACTTC. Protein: CASTTDRVDIQYF.

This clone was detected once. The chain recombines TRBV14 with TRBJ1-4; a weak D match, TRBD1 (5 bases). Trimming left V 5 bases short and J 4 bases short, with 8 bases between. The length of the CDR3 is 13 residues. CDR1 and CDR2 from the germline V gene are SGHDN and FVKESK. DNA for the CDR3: TGTGCCAGCAGCAGGGGCCTTAATGAAAAACTGTTTTTT. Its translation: CASSRGLNEKLFF. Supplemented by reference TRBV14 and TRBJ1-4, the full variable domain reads EAGVTQFPSHSVIEKGQTVTLRCDPISGHDNLYWYRRVMGKEIKFLLHFVKESKQDESGMPNNRFLAERTGGTYSTLKVQPAELEDSGVYFCASSRGLNEKLFFGSGTQLSVL.

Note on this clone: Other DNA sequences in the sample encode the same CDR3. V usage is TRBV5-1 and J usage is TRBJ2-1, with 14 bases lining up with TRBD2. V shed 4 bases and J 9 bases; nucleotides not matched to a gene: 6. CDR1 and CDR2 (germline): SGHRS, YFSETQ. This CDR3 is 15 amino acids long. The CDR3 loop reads CASSRGLAGEGEQFF. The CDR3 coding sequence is TGCGCCAGCAGCAGGGGACTAGCGGGAGAGGGTGAGCAGTTCTTC.

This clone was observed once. Here the CDR3 reads CASSPTGQGKGEQFF. The CDR3, as DNA: TGTGCCAGCAGTCCCACGGGACAGGGGAAAGGTGAGCAGTTCTTC. The rearrangement uses TRBV28 and TRBJ2-1, with 10 bases lining up with TRBD1. This CDR3 has 15 amino acids. V gave up 5 bases and J gave up 9 bases; unmatched junction bases: 10. CDR1 MDHEN and CDR2 SYDVKM come from the germline V gene.

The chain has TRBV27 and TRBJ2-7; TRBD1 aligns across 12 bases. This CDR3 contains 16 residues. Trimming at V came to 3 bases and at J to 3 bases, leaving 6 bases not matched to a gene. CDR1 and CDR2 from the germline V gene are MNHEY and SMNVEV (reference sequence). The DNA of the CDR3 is TGTGCCAGCAGTTTCTTGGGACAGGGGGCGTTCTACGAGCAGTACTTC. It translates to CASSFLGQGAFYEQYF.

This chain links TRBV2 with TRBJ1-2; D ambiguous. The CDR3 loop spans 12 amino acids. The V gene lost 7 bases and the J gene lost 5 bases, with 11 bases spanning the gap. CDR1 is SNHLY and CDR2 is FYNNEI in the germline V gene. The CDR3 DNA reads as TGTGCCAGCATAAGGCTAGAATATGGCTACACCTTC. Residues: CASIRLEYGYTF.